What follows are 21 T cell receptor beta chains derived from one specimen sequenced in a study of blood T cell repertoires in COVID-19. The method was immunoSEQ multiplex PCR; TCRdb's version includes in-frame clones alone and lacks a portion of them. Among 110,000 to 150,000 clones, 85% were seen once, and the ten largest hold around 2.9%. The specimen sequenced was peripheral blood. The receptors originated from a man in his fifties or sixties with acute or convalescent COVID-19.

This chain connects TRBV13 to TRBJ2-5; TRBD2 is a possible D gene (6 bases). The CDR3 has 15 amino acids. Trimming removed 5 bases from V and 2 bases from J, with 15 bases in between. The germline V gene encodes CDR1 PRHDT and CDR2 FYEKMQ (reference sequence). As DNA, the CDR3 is TGTGCCAGCAGCGATCGCCGGGGGTGGCAAGAGACCCAGTACTTC. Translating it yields CASSDRRGWQETQYF.

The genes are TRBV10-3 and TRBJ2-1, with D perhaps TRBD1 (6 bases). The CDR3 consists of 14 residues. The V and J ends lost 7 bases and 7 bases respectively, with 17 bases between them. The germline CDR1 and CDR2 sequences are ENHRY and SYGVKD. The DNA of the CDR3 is TGTGCCATCATGGATATTGGGGACACAAATGAGCAGTTCTTC. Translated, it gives CAIMDIGDTNEQFF.

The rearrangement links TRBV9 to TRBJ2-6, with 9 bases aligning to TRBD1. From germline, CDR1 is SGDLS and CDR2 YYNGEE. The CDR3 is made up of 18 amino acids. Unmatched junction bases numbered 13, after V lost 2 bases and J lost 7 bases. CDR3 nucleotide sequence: TGTGCCAGCAGCGTTGACATCGGACAGGGGATTTTAGCCAACGTCCTGACTTTC. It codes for CASSVDIGQGILANVLTF.

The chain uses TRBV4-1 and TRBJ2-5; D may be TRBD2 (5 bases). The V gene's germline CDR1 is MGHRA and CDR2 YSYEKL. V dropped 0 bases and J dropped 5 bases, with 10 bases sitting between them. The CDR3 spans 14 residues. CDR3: CASSQEGVRETQYF. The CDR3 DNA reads TGCGCCAGCAGCCAAGAGGGAGTCAGGGAGACCCAGTACTTC.

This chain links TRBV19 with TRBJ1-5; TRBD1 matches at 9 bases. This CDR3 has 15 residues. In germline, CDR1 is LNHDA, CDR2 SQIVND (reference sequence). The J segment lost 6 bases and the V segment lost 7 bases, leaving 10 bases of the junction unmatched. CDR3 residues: CASTAGTGRLQPQHF. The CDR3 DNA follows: TGTGCCAGTACCGCCGGGACAGGGCGTCTTCAGCCCCAGCATTTT.

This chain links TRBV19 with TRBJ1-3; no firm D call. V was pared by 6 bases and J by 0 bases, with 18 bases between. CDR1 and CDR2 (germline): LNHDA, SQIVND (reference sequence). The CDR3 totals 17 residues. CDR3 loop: CASSLLVGGNSGNTIYF. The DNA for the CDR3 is TGTGCCAGTAGCCTTCTGGTAGGCGGTAACTCTGGAAACACCATATATTTT.

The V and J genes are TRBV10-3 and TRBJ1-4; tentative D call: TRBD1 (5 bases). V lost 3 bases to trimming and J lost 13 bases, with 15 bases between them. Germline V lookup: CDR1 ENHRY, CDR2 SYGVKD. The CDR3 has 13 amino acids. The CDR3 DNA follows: TGTGCCATCAGTGACCAGACAGTAGCCAGACTGTTTTTT. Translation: CAISDQTVARLFF.

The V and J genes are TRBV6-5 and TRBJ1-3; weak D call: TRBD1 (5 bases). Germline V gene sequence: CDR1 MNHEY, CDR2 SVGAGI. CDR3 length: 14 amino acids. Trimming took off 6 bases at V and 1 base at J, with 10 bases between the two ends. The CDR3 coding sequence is TGTGCCAGCAGCGCAAGGGGATCTGGAAACACCATATATTTT. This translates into CASSARGSGNTIYF.

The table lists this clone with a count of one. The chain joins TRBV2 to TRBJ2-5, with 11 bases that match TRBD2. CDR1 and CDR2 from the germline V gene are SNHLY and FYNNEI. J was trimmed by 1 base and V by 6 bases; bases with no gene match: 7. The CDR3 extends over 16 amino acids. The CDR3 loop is CASRPSGRWGQETQYF. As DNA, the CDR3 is TGTGCCAGCAGGCCTAGCGGGAGGTGGGGCCAAGAGACCCAGTACTTC.

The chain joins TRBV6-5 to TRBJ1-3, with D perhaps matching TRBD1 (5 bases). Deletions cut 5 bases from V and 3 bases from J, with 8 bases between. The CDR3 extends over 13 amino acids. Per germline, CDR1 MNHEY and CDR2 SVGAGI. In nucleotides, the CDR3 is TGTGCCAGCAGTCAGGGAAGTGGAAACACCATATATTTT. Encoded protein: CASSQGSGNTIYF.

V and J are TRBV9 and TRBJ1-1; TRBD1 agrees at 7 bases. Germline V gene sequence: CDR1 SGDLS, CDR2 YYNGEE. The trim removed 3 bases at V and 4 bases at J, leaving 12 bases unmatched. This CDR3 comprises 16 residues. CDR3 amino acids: CASSAAPGGRATEAFF. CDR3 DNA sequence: TGTGCCAGCAGCGCCGCCCCAGGGGGTAGGGCCACTGAAGCTTTCTTT.

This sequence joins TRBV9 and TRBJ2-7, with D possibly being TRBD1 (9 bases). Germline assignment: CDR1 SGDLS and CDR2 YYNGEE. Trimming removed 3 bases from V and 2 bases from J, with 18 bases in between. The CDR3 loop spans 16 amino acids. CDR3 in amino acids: CASSAGGTGPTYEQYF. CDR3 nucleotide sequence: TGTGCCAGCAGCGCGGGGGGGACAGGGCCAACCTACGAGCAGTACTTC.

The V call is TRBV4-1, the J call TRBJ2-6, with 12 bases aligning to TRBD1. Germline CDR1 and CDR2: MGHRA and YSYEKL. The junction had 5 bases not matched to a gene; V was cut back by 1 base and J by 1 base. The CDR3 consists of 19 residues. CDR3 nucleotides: TGCGCCAGCAGCCAAGGGCCGGGACAGGGGGCTTCTGGGGCCAACGTCCTGACTTTC. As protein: CASSQGPGQGASGANVLTF.

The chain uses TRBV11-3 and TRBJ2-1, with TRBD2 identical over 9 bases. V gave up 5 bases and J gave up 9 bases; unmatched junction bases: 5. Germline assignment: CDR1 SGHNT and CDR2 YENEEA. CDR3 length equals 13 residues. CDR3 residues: CASSRGREGEQFF. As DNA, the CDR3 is TGTGCCAGCAGCCGGGGGCGGGAGGGTGAGCAGTTCTTC.

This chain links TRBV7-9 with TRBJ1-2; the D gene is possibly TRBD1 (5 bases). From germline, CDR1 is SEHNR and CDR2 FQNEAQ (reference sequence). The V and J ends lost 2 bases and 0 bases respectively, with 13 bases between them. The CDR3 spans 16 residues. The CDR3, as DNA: TGTGCCAGCAGCTTAATAGGGGATGGAGCTAACTATGGCTACACCTTC. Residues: CASSLIGDGANYGYTF.

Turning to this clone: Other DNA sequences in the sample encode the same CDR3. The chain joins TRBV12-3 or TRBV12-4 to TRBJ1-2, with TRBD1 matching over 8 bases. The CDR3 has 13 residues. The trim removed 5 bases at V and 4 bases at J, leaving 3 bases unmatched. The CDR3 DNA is TGTGCCAGCAGTCCAACAGGGGGCTATGGCTACACCTTC. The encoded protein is CASSPTGGYGYTF.

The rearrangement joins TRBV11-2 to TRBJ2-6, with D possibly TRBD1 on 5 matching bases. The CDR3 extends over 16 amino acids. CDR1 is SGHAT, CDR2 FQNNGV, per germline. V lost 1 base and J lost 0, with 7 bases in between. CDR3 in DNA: TGTGCCAGCAGCTTAGGCAGGGCCTCTGGGGCCAACGTCCTGACTTTC. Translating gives CASSLGRASGANVLTF.

CDR3 in amino acids: CASSLGTRSGYEQYF. In DNA form, the CDR3 reads TGTGCCAGCAGCCTTGGGACTAGGTCAGGATACGAGCAGTACTTC. This chain uses TRBV14 with TRBJ2-7, with 8 bases that match TRBD2. Germline V lookup: CDR1 SGHDN, CDR2 FVKESK. The junction had 9 bases not matched to a gene; V was cut back by 4 bases and J by 4 bases. This CDR3 has 15 amino acids.

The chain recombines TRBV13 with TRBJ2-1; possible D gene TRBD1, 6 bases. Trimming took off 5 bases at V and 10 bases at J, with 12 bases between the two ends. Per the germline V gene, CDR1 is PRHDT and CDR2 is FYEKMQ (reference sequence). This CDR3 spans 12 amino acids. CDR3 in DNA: TGTGCCAGCAGCCCACAGGGAAAGGAGCAGTTCTTC. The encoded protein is CASSPQGKEQFF.

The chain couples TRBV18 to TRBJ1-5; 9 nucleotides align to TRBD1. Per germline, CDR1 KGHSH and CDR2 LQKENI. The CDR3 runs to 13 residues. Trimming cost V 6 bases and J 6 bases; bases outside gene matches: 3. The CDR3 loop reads CASSPDRGQPQHF. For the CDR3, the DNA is TGTGCCAGCTCGCCGGACAGGGGTCAGCCCCAGCATTTT.

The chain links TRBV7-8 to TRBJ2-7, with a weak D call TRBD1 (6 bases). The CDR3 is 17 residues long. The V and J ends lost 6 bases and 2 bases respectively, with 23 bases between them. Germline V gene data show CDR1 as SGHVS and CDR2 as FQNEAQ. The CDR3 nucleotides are TGTGCCAGCAGAAAAGACAGGTCTTTAAGTGGAGCCTACGAGCAGTACTTC. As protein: CASRKDRSLSGAYEQYF. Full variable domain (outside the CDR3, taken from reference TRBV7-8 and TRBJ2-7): GAGVSQSPRYKVAKRGQDVALRCDPISGHVSLFWYQQALGQGPEFLTYFQNEAQLDKSGLPSDRFFAERPEGSVSTLKIQRTQQEDSAVYLCASRKDRSLSGAYEQYFGPGTRLTVT.